Shown below are 13 T cell receptor beta chains from a single sample sequenced in a study of blood T cells in healthy people across ages. Next came a second PCR, run for about 6 to 12 cycles, which used a sample-barcoded 5' primer along with a J-beta primer mix. TCRdb itself ran the 5' RACE reads through MiXCR, one entry per CDR3 protein. In the table there are about 640,000 distinct CDR3 sequences, under 65% of which are singletons. Specimen: blood. The receptors come from a man aged 60 to 69 in good health.

The chain recombines TRBV10-3 with TRBJ2-1; either TRBD1 or TRBD2 may fit D (5 bases each). With 10 bases removed from V and 8 bases from J, the gap between germline ends came to 15 bases. Germline CDR1 and CDR2: ENHRY and SYGVKD. There are 12 residues in the CDR3. The CDR3 coding sequence is TGTGCCACCGGGGCTCTACAATATGAGCAGTTCTTC. Translated, it gives CATGALQYEQFF.

The chain combines TRBV20-1 with TRBJ2-4; either TRBD1 or TRBD2 may fit D (5 bases each). Trimming left V 0 bases short and J 1 base short, with 10 bases between. CDR1 is DFQATT, CDR2 SNEGSKA, per germline (reference sequence). CDR3 length equals 15 residues. CDR3 nucleotides: TGCAGTGCTAGAGAGTTGGGGGAGGCCAAAAACATTCAGTACTTC. This translates into CSARELGEAKNIQYF.

V gene TRBV7-2 combines with J gene TRBJ2-1; D is unclear. Looked up from germline, CDR1 is SGHTA and CDR2 is FQGNSA. The V gene lost 0 bases and the J gene lost 0 bases, with 6 bases spanning the gap. The CDR3 has 15 residues. In DNA form, the CDR3 reads TGTGCCAGCAGCTTAGCTGCTCTCTCCTACAATGAGCAGTTCTTC. Translating it yields CASSLAALSYNEQFF.

The rearrangement joins TRBV20-1 to TRBJ1-5; D unclear. The CDR3 has 15 amino acids. Germline V CDR1 and CDR2: DFQATT, SNEGSKA (reference sequence). V was clipped by 1 base and J by 0 bases, with 10 bases between them. The DNA for the CDR3 is TGCAGTGCTAGAGGGAATTACGATAGCAATCAGCCCCAGCATTTT. Translation: CSARGNYDSNQPQHF.

The chain couples TRBV7-6 to TRBJ2-1; D unclear. The CDR3 contains 14 residues. The germline V gene has CDR1 SGHVS and CDR2 FNYEAQ. The V gene lost 3 bases and the J gene lost 2 bases, with 8 bases spanning the gap. In DNA, the CDR3 is TGTGCCAGCAGCTTTGACCGGGCCTACAATGAGCAGTTCTTC. This gives the protein CASSFDRAYNEQFF.

The chain is built from TRBV27 and TRBJ2-7; tentatively, D is TRBD1 or TRBD2 (5 bases each). The germline CDR1 and CDR2 sequences are MNHEY and SMNVEV (reference sequence). This CDR3 is built from 15 residues. V lost 3 bases, J lost 2 bases, and 14 bases lay in between. CDR3 in amino acids: CASSFLGTATYEQYF. Written as DNA, the CDR3 is TGTGCCAGCAGTTTTTTAGGGACCGCTACCTACGAGCAGTACTTC.

This clonotype was recorded a few times. The chain recombines TRBV10-1 with TRBJ2-1; TRBD1 is a possible D gene (5 bases). The germline V gene encodes CDR1 WNHNN and CDR2 SYGVQD (reference sequence). The CDR3 has 16 amino acids. V was pared by 6 bases and J by 0 bases, with 15 bases between. The CDR3 sequence: CASSQGLLSSYNEQFF. The CDR3 DNA reads as TGCGCCAGCAGCCAGGGCCTCCTTAGCTCCTACAATGAGCAGTTCTTC.

A single count supports this clonotype. V is TRBV7-8 and J is TRBJ2-4; TRBD1 aligns across 7 bases. The DNA matches TRBJ2-7 better at its end, which makes the J call doubtful. This CDR3 region has 16 residues. Germline-derived CDR1 and CDR2 are SGHVS and FQNEAQ. CDR3 nucleotide sequence: TGTGCCAGCAGCGCTAGGGTCGGGCAGGGGGCCTACGAGCAGTACTTC. It specifies CASSARVGQGAYEQYF.

This clonotype was seen more than once but under ten times. The genes are TRBV6-5 and TRBJ1-2; TRBD1 matches 7 bases. Germline lookup yields CDR1 MNHEY and CDR2 SVGAGI. V lost 6 bases to trimming and J lost 4 bases; unmatched junction nucleotides: 14. This CDR3 comprises 16 residues. The CDR3 DNA is TGTGCCAGCAGCCGAGCCTCGGGACAGTCTATCTATGGCTACACCTTC. It is translated as CASSRASGQSIYGYTF.

In the case of this clonotype: Germline and junction disagree at one end, which may indicate a read error. The chain couples TRBV5-6 to TRBJ2-6, with D possibly being TRBD1 or TRBD2 (5 bases each). This CDR3 has 16 amino acids. Per germline, CDR1 SGHDT and CDR2 YYEEEE. In DNA form, the CDR3 reads TGTACCAGCAGCGCAACTCGGGGCCCCTGGGCCAACGTCCTGACTTTC. The encoded protein is CTSSATRGPWANVLTF. Variable domain in full (rest from reference TRBV5-6 and TRBJ2-6): DAGVTQSPTHLIKTRGQQVTLRCSPKSGHDTVSWYQQALGQGPQFIFQYYEEEERQRGNFPDRFSGHQFPNYSSELNVNALLLGDSALYLCTSSATRGPWANVLTFGAGSRLTVL.

This clonotype has only a few counts. The gene calls are TRBV12-3 or TRBV12-4 and TRBJ2-5, with D tentatively TRBD1 (5 bases). Trimming took 2 bases from V and 3 from J, leaving 19 bases between them. The CDR3 extends over 17 amino acids. CDR3 sequence: CASSLKMAGFGEETQYF. DNA of the CDR3: TGTGCCAGCAGTTTAAAGATGGCAGGGTTTGGGGAAGAGACCCAGTACTTC.

As regards this clonotype: At one of its ends the junction is not consistent with the germline gene, which may arise from a read error. This sequence joins TRBV20-1 and TRBJ1-6; D uncertain. CDR1 DFQATT and CDR2 SNEGSKA come from the germline V gene (reference sequence). This CDR3 region has 13 residues. The CDR3 loop reads CSARASDNSPLHF. The CDR3 DNA is TGCAGTGCTAGAGCCTCCGATAATTCACCCCTCCACTTT.

This rearrangement joins TRBV2 to TRBJ1-2; possibly TRBD1 for D (5 bases). Germline loops: CDR1 SNHLY, CDR2 FYNNEI. V lost 6 bases and J 2 bases, leaving 16 bases between the germline ends. This CDR3 region has 15 residues. CDR3 region: CASSGTTVPNYGYTF. In nucleotides, the CDR3 is TGTGCCAGCAGCGGGACGACAGTACCCAACTATGGCTACACCTTC.